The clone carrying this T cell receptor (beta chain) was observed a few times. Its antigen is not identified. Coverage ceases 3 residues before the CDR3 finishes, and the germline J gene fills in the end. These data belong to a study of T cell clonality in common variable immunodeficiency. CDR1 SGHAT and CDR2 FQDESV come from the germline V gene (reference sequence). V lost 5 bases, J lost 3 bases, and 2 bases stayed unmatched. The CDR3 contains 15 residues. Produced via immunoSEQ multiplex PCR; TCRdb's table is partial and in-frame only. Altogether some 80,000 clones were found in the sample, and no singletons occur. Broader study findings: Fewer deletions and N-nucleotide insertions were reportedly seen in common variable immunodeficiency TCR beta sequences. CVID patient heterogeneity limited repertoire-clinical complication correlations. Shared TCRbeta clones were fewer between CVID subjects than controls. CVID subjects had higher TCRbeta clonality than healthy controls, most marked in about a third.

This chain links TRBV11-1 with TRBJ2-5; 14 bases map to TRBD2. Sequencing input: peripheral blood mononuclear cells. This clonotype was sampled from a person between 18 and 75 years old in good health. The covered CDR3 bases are TGTGCCAGCAGCCGGGGACTAGCGGGAGAAGAGACC. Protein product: CASSRGLAGEET. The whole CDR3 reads CASSRGLAGEETQYF.